One and the same sample provided the 27 T cell receptor beta chains below, sequenced in a study of blood T cell repertoires in COVID-19. The data were produced by immunoSEQ multiplex PCR, yet TCRdb's version contains in-frame clones alone and is incomplete. Of 120,000 to 150,000 clones listed, approximately 80% are singletons. Sequences were obtained from peripheral blood. The receptor source for this set is a man in his sixties with active or convalescent COVID-19.

The V and J genes are TRBV10-1 and TRBJ2-5; TRBD1 agrees at 9 bases. Trimming cost V 3 bases and J 2 bases; bases outside gene matches: 4. This CDR3 has 15 residues. CDR1 WNHNN and CDR2 SYGVQD come from the germline V gene (reference sequence). In DNA, the CDR3 is TGCGCCAGCAGTGAACAGGACAGGGGTCAAGAGACCCAGTACTTC. Its protein is CASSEQDRGQETQYF.

This clone turned up a few times. Other DNA sequences from this sample encode an identical CDR3 as well. The V gene is TRBV9, the J gene TRBJ2-1, with TRBD2 matching 13 bases. The CDR3 consists of 15 residues. The V gene's germline CDR1 is SGDLS and CDR2 YYNGEE. The V gene end was trimmed by 4 bases and the J gene end by 4 bases; junction bases not matched to a gene: 2. CDR3 sequence (DNA): TGTGCCAGCAGCCCGGGACTAGCGGGATACAATGAGCAGTTCTTC. It translates to CASSPGLAGYNEQFF.

The chain has TRBV5-1 and TRBJ2-7, with a possible D match to TRBD1 (5 bases). CDR3 length: 16 amino acids. V was cut by 0 bases and J by 7 bases, with 20 bases left in between. CDR1 is SGHRS, CDR2 YFSETQ, per germline. Here the CDR3 DNA reads TGCGCCAGCAGCTTGGAAATAGGGGCAGGTAAGGAAGAGCAGTACTTC. This encodes CASSLEIGAGKEEQYF.

The chain uses TRBV27 and TRBJ1-2; a weak D match, TRBD1 (5 bases). Germline CDR1 MNHEY, CDR2 SMNVEV (reference sequence). CDR3 size: 14 residues. The V and J ends lost 0 bases and 6 bases respectively, with 11 bases between them. The CDR3 reads CASSLSLRANGYTF. The DNA of the CDR3 is TGTGCCAGCAGTTTATCTCTCAGGGCCAATGGCTACACCTTC.

The chain has TRBV15 and TRBJ1-5; D remains ambiguous. With 0 bases removed from V and 4 bases from J, the gap between germline ends came to 10 bases. Germline CDR1 and CDR2: LNHNV and YYDKDF (reference sequence). The CDR3 runs 15 residues. CDR3 DNA: TGTGCCACCAGCAGAGAGGGAGTTTGGAATCAGCCCCAGCATTTT. Residues: CATSREGVWNQPQHF.

This rearrangement joins TRBV11-1 to TRBJ1-1, with TRBD1 identical over 9 bases. The CDR3 sequence is 13 residues long. Germline CDR1 SGHAT, CDR2 FQDESV (reference sequence). V lost 10 bases to trimming and J lost 4 bases; unmatched junction nucleotides: 7. CDR3 nucleotides: TGTGCCACAACCGGGACAGGGTTCACTGAAGCTTTCTTT. This sequence encodes CATTGTGFTEAFF.

The chain couples TRBV2 to TRBJ2-7, with 7 bases fitting TRBD1. J lost 2 bases, V lost 5 bases, and 9 bases had no gene match. Germline V gene sequence: CDR1 SNHLY, CDR2 FYNNEI. This CDR3 comprises 15 residues. The CDR3 DNA sequence: TGTGCCAGCAGTCCGGATGGGACAGTCGCCTACGAGCAGTACTTC. This encodes CASSPDGTVAYEQYF.

The V gene is TRBV18, the J gene TRBJ1-1; TRBD1 is a possible D gene (5 bases). The CDR3 totals 17 residues. Germline V gene data show CDR1 as KGHSH and CDR2 as LQKENI. The V gene lost 4 bases and the J gene lost 0 bases, with 18 bases spanning the gap. In DNA form, the CDR3 reads TGTGCCAGCTCACTAAACCTCGACAGATCCATGAACACTGAAGCTTTCTTT. Residues: CASSLNLDRSMNTEAFF.

The chain couples TRBV7-3 to TRBJ2-1, with 7 bases identical to TRBD2. Germline V gene lookup returns CDR1 SGHTA and CDR2 FQGTGA. Trimming took 5 bases from V and 6 from J; bases not matched to a gene: 4. This CDR3 has 13 amino acids. Here the CDR3 reads CASSPLAPNEQFF. CDR3 DNA: TGTGCCAGCAGCCCACTAGCGCCCAATGAGCAGTTCTTC.

The chain carries TRBV4-1 and TRBJ2-1, with TRBD1 matching 10 bases. This CDR3 is 17 amino acids long. V lost 2 bases and J lost 6; bases outside the gene matches: 10. Germline values: CDR1 MGHRA, CDR2 YSYEKL. CDR3 DNA sequence: TGCGCCAGCAGCCAAATTCCCCCGGGACAGGGGACCAATGAGCAGTTCTTC. Protein sequence: CASSQIPPGQGTNEQFF.

V usage is TRBV29-1 and J usage is TRBJ2-1, with TRBD2 matching 10 bases. The CDR3 totals 13 residues. The V segment lost 4 bases and the J segment 9 bases; nucleotides outside the gene matches: 6. CDR1 and CDR2 from the germline V gene are SQVTM and ANQGSEA. The DNA of the CDR3 is TGCAGCGTTGGGGCTAGCGGGAGTGGTGAGCAGTTCTTC. It is translated as CSVGASGSGEQFF.

To note about this clone: This sample also contains other DNA sequences that code for the same CDR3. The chain uses TRBV20-1 and TRBJ2-7; no clear D. Trimming removed 3 bases at V and 3 bases at J, with 6 bases between. CDR1 is DFQATT, CDR2 SNEGSKA, per germline (reference sequence). The length of the CDR3 is 11 residues. The chain's CDR3 is CSARAGYEQYF. CDR3 in DNA: TGCAGTGCTAGGGCAGGCTACGAGCAGTACTTC.

The J gene is TRBJ2-1, the V gene TRBV24-1; 12 nucleotides agree with TRBD2. The CDR3 has 16 amino acids. Per the germline V gene, CDR1 is KGHDR and CDR2 is SFDVKD. V lost 4 bases and J lost 7; bases outside the gene matches: 7. The CDR3 nucleotides read TGTGCCACCAGTGAATGGACTAGCGGGGAATTAAATGAGCAGTTCTTC. This gives the protein CATSEWTSGELNEQFF.

The J gene is TRBJ2-1, the V gene TRBV7-8; tentatively, D is TRBD2 (5 bases). The germline V gene has CDR1 SGHVS and CDR2 FQNEAQ. The CDR3 consists of 14 residues. V was shortened by 5 bases and J by 12 bases, with 20 bases between the two germline ends. CDR3 in DNA: TGTGCCAGCAGCCGATGGACCCTGATAAGCGGGCAGTTCTTC. Amino acid sequence: CASSRWTLISGQFF.

V usage is TRBV5-1 and J usage is TRBJ1-1; TRBD1 matches 8 bases. The length of the CDR3 is 16 residues. CDR1 and CDR2 (germline): SGHRS, YFSETQ. J lost 6 bases, V lost 2 bases, and 12 bases had no gene match. CDR3 DNA sequence: TGCGCCAGCAGCTTCGGACAGGGCGTCGGATTCGCTGAAGCTTTCTTT. It yields the protein CASSFGQGVGFAEAFF. The variable domain in full, with the rest retrieved from reference TRBV5-1 and TRBJ1-1, is KAGVTQTPRYLIKTRGQQVTLSCSPISGHRSVSWYQQTPGQGLQFLFEYFSETQRNKGNFPGRFSGRQFSNSRSEMNVSTLELGDSALYLCASSFGQGVGFAEAFFGQGTRLTVV.

This clone was seen a handful of times. The genes are TRBV6-2 or TRBV6-3 and TRBJ1-5; perhaps TRBD1 as D (5 bases). The CDR3 spans 18 residues. Trimming pared 4 bases from V and 2 bases from J, leaving 21 bases between. Germline V gives CDR1 MNHEY, CDR2 SVGEGT. In DNA form, the CDR3 reads TGTGCCAGCAGTTCAACATTGGGGGGGGTTGGAGGCAATCAGCCCCAGCATTTT. As protein: CASSSTLGGVGGNQPQHF.

The chain joins TRBV5-1 to TRBJ1-1; a possible D gene is TRBD1 (6 bases). This CDR3 is built from 14 residues. The ends were cut back, 4 bases at V and 0 bases at J, with 10 bases in the middle. Germline V gene sequence: CDR1 SGHRS, CDR2 YFSETQ. The CDR3 reads CASSLGQMNTEAFF. In DNA, the CDR3 is TGCGCCAGCAGCCTAGGACAGATGAACACTGAAGCTTTCTTT.

The gene calls are TRBV7-6 and TRBJ2-2, with D uncertain. Per germline, CDR1 SGHVS and CDR2 FNYEAQ. CDR3 length: 13 residues. V was cut by 4 bases and J by 7 bases, with 10 bases left in between. CDR3 protein: CASSSMSDGELFF. CDR3 bases: TGTGCCAGCAGCTCCATGAGTGACGGGGAGCTGTTTTTT.

The chain couples TRBV4-3 to TRBJ2-3, with 11 bases identical to TRBD2. This CDR3 has 16 residues. Trimming at V came to 4 bases and at J to 3 bases, leaving 6 bases not matched to a gene. From germline, CDR1 is LGHNA and CDR2 YSLEER. The CDR3 protein is CASSPGTSGYTDTQYF. DNA of the CDR3: TGCGCCAGCAGCCCTGGGACTAGCGGTTATACAGATACGCAGTATTTT.

This chain links TRBV28 with TRBJ1-5, with D maybe TRBD1 (5 bases). Trimming removed 7 bases from V and 0 bases from J, with 13 bases in between. Germline CDR1 MDHEN, CDR2 SYDVKM. The CDR3 spans 15 residues. In DNA, the CDR3 is TGTGCCAGCAACTCCGGGGGGAATAGCAATCAGCCCCAGCATTTT. Translated, it gives CASNSGGNSNQPQHF.

V gene TRBV18 combines with J gene TRBJ1-2, with no clear D. This CDR3 is 15 amino acids long. Germline-derived CDR1 and CDR2 are KGHSH and LQKENI. Trimming stripped 3 bases from V and 2 bases from J, with 13 bases between. In DNA form, the CDR3 reads TGTGCCAGCTCACCTAACGGAGGGAAAAACTATGGCTACACCTTC. Translated, it gives CASSPNGGKNYGYTF.

This chain connects TRBV27 to TRBJ1-6; TRBD1 matches 7 bases. Germline CDR1 reads MNHEY; CDR2 reads SMNVEV (reference sequence). CDR3 length equals 16 residues. V dropped 6 bases and J dropped 6; count of bases not matched to a gene: 11. The CDR3 bases are TGTGCCAGCAGCCCGGACAGGCCCGGGCCTAATTCACCCCTCCACTTT. Translating it yields CASSPDRPGPNSPLHF.

The genes are TRBV28 and TRBJ1-1, with 12 positions matching TRBD1. Germline V gene lookup returns CDR1 MDHEN and CDR2 SYDVKM. V lost 5 bases to trimming and J lost 4 bases; unmatched junction nucleotides: 8. CDR3 length equals 16 residues. CDR3 amino acids: CASSPHGTGGFTEAFF. The CDR3 DNA is TGTGCCAGCAGTCCCCATGGGACAGGGGGCTTCACTGAAGCTTTCTTT.

This clone has more than one count but fewer than ten. The V and J genes are TRBV21-1 and TRBJ2-5; TRBD2, the D gene given by the table, was not confirmed from the DNA. TRBV21-1 is a known pseudogene. The length of the CDR3 is 14 residues. The CDR3 loop reads CASIYLRRTISQYF. Here the CDR3 DNA reads TGTGCCAGCATCTACCTCCGGAGGACGATATCCCAGTACTTC.

The rearrangement links TRBV19 to TRBJ1-5, with D unresolved. Germline loops: CDR1 LNHDA, CDR2 SQIVND (reference sequence). The CDR3 has 16 amino acids. V dropped 6 bases and J dropped 1 base, with 16 bases sitting between them. CDR3 sequence: CASSTPAVGSNQPQHF. CDR3 in DNA: TGTGCCAGTAGCACCCCTGCGGTTGGAAGCAATCAGCCCCAGCATTTT.

This clone came up a few times. The chain has TRBV2 and TRBJ2-5; 7 bases agree with TRBD1. The CDR3 runs 14 residues. Germline V CDR1 and CDR2: SNHLY, FYNNEI. The junction had 7 bases not matched to a gene; V was cut back by 4 bases and J by 5 bases. DNA of the CDR3: TGTGCCAGCAGTGGCCCAGGGGGAAGGGAGACCCAGTACTTC. It yields the protein CASSGPGGRETQYF. Full variable domain (missing parts from reference TRBV2 and TRBJ2-5): EPEVTQTPSHQVTQMGQEVILRCVPISNHLYFYWYRQILGQKVEFLVSFYNNEISEKSEIFDDQFSVERPDGSNFTLKIRSTKLEDSAMYFCASSGPGGRETQYFGPGTRLLVL.

The gene calls are TRBV9 and TRBJ1-1; TRBD1 might be the D (5 bases). Germline CDR1 is SGDLS and CDR2 is YYNGEE. The CDR3 is 15 residues long. V lost 0 bases and J 6 bases, leaving 15 bases between the germline ends. The CDR3 DNA sequence: TGTGCCAGCAGCGTAGATTTCGGGGGAAATGCTGAAGCTTTCTTT. The encoded protein is CASSVDFGGNAEAFF.